This T cell receptor beta chain is from a study of beta chain features in type 1 diabetes. General observations from the study: A closer apparent resemblance between naive, central memory and Treg TCRB repertoires was seen in patients than in healthy donors. The influence of HLA type on TCRB rearrangement stayed undetermined. A moderate, significant TCRB CDR3 shortening appeared in type 1 diabetes across four CD4+ subsets.

Comment on this clone: Antigen unknown.

What was sequenced were expressed TCRB transcripts, since all of the isolated RNA had been reverse transcribed. Some clones are missing from TCRdb's copy, which holds only in-frame ones; the method was immunoSEQ multiplex PCR. This table has under 900,000 clones, roughly 17% appearing once. A sort by CD45RO/CCR7/CD25/CD127/CD95/CD27 yielded CD4+ naive, central memory, regulatory and stem cell-like memory cells. The V and J ends lost 1 base and 8 bases, in that order; junction bases with no gene match: 7. Germline V gene lookup returns CDR1 SGHRS and CDR2 YFSETQ. This CDR3 spans 14 amino acids. The sequenced sample was naive CD4+ T cells from blood. The V call is TRBV5-1, the J call TRBJ2-3; 7 bases are a match to TRBD2. The receptor was derived from a woman aged 18-35 years in good health. The DNA of the CDR3 is TGCGCCAGCAGCTTGCTTACTAGCGATCCTACGCAGTATTTT. Translating gives CASSLLTSDPTQYF.